The 15 T cell receptor beta chains given below trace back to one sample, sequenced in a study of siplizumab effects on memory and regulatory T cells (dated by TCRdb to the late 2010s). The receptor library was made with the immunoSEQ multiplex PCR assay. Held by TCRdb, this immuneACCESS table contains in-frame sequences only and omits some clones. Under half of the omission traces to an unresolved V gene where checked; the cause of the rest is unknown. Here the sample has about 100,000 clones; around 93% occur a single time. 1% to 1.5% of the sample is held by the ten biggest clonotypes. The sample consisted of non-Treg CD4+ T cells sorted from blood. Per the publication, the cell subset or site label means: FACS-sorted unstimulated CD4+ non-regulatory T cells. The receptors were sampled from a human donor in good health.

The chain recombines TRBV10-3 with TRBJ2-5, with 13 bases lining up with TRBD2. The V gene end was trimmed by 0 bases and the J gene end by 5 bases; junction bases not matched to a gene: 3. CDR3 length: 16 residues. Germline CDR1 is ENHRY and CDR2 is SYGVKD. The CDR3 sequence: CAISESTSGRKETQYF. In DNA form, the CDR3 reads TGTGCCATCAGTGAGTCGACTAGCGGGAGGAAGGAGACCCAGTACTTC.

The V and J genes are TRBV9 and TRBJ2-1; D might be TRBD2 (6 bases). The CDR3 length is 15 residues. CDR1 is SGDLS, CDR2 YYNGEE, per germline. V shed 0 bases and J shed 10 bases, with 17 bases lying between them. CDR3 sequence: CASSVGGGQGGEQFF. The CDR3 nucleotides are TGTGCCAGCAGCGTAGGAGGAGGGCAGGGTGGCGAGCAGTTCTTC.

The chain has TRBV6-5 and TRBJ1-1, with a weak D call TRBD1 (5 bases). V lost 5 bases, J lost 7 bases, and 17 bases lay in between. Per germline, CDR1 MNHEY and CDR2 SVGAGI. This CDR3 region has 14 residues. The DNA for the CDR3 is TGTGCCAGCAGTCGACAGACCATAACAGGTGAAGCTTTCTTT. Its protein is CASSRQTITGEAFF.

The chain links TRBV7-8 to TRBJ2-2, with 14 bases fitting TRBD2. The CDR3 covers 18 residues. Trimming cost V 1 base and J 4 bases; bases outside gene matches: 5. CDR1 and CDR2 (germline): SGHVS, FQNEAQ. The CDR3 loop is CASSLGLAGGPVTGELFF. CDR3 in DNA: TGTGCCAGCAGCTTAGGACTAGCGGGAGGGCCGGTCACCGGGGAGCTGTTTTTT. The full variable domain, in which reference TRBV7-8 and TRBJ2-2 provide the parts outside the CDR3, is GAGVSQSPRYKVAKRGQDVALRCDPISGHVSLFWYQQALGQGPEFLTYFQNEAQLDKSGLPSDRFFAERPEGSVSTLKIQRTQQEDSAVYLCASSLGLAGGPVTGELFFGEGSRLTVL.

V usage is TRBV25-1 and J usage is TRBJ1-4, with 7 bases lining up with TRBD1. The V gene end was trimmed by 3 bases and the J gene end by 2 bases; junction bases not matched to a gene: 6. The CDR3 extends over 16 amino acids. Germline CDR1 reads MGHDK; CDR2 reads SYGVNS. CDR3 amino acids: CASSDISRGTNEKLFF. The DNA for the CDR3 is TGTGCCAGCAGTGATATTTCCAGGGGGACTAATGAAAAACTGTTTTTT.

The chain couples TRBV7-9 to TRBJ1-2; D remains unclear. From germline, CDR1 is SEHNR and CDR2 FQNEAQ (reference sequence). The CDR3 spans 18 residues. Trimming took 1 base from V and 2 from J, leaving 20 bases between them. The CDR3 protein is CASSLGGAAGTLNYGYTF. The DNA for the CDR3 is TGTGCCAGCAGCTTAGGAGGAGCGGCCGGCACCCTGAACTATGGCTACACCTTC.

This clone was counted a single time. The J gene is TRBJ2-3, the V gene TRBV30; 8 positions match TRBD2. CDR1 is GTSNPN, CDR2 SVGIG, per germline (reference sequence). V lost 4 bases, J lost 4 bases, and 7 bases stayed unmatched. The length of the CDR3 is 14 residues. The CDR3 region has the DNA TGTGCCTGGACTCTTGCGGGAGGACCAGATACGCAGTATTTT. Encoded protein: CAWTLAGGPDTQYF.

The V gene is TRBV30, the J gene TRBJ1-2, with TRBD1 matching 7 bases. Germline V CDR1 and CDR2: GTSNPN, SVGIG (reference sequence). Unmatched junction bases numbered 12, after V lost 7 bases and J lost 7 bases. CDR3 size: 13 residues. CDR3 DNA: TGTGCCTCATTTGGGGAGGGGGCCGGTGGCTACACCTTC. Its protein product is CASFGEGAGGYTF. Complete variable domain (other parts from reference TRBV30 and TRBJ1-2): SQTIHQWPATLVQPVGSPLSLECTVEGTSNPNLYWYRQAAGRGLQLLFYSVGIGQISSEVPQNLSASRPQDRQFILSSKKLLLSDSGFYLCASFGEGAGGYTFGSGTRLTVV.

The chain links TRBV5-5 to TRBJ2-7; TRBD1 aligns across 8 bases. CDR1 is SGHKS and CDR2 is YYEKEE in the germline V gene (reference sequence). This CDR3 spans 15 amino acids. The V gene end was trimmed by 1 base and the J gene end by 5 bases; junction bases not matched to a gene: 8. DNA for the CDR3: TGTGCCAGCAGCTTGACTCTACAGGGGGTGCACGAGCAGTACTTC. Translated, it gives CASSLTLQGVHEQYF. Together with reference TRBV5-5 and TRBJ2-7, the CDR3 gives the full variable domain: DAGVTQSPTHLIKTRGQQVTLRCSPISGHKSVSWYQQVLGQGPQFIFQYYEKEERGRGNFPDRFSARQFPNYSSELNVNALLLGDSALYLCASSLTLQGVHEQYFGPGTRLTVT.

The chain joins TRBV2 to TRBJ2-1; D uncertain. CDR3 length: 11 amino acids. Germline CDR1 and CDR2: SNHLY and FYNNEI. V gave up 7 bases and J gave up 13 bases, with 14 bases separating them. The CDR3 nucleotides read TGTGCCAGCACCCAGGATAGAGCACAGTTCTTC. It codes for CASTQDRAQFF.

This clone was detected only once. The chain has TRBV19 and TRBJ2-2; unclear D gene. CDR3 length: 11 amino acids. V lost 7 bases, J lost 2 bases, and 2 bases lay in between. Germline V gives CDR1 LNHDA, CDR2 SQIVND (reference sequence). The CDR3 protein is CASTNTGELFF. CDR3 sequence (DNA): TGTGCCAGTACTAACACCGGGGAGCTGTTTTTT.

This chain joins TRBV6-5 and TRBJ1-3; D perhaps matches TRBD1 (6 bases). The germline CDR1 and CDR2 sequences are MNHEY and SVGAGI. The germline V and J ends were trimmed by 6 bases and 8 bases, with 17 bases remaining between them. The CDR3 totals 14 residues. CDR3 sequence: CASSSDGGQDTIYF. DNA for the CDR3: TGTGCCAGCAGCAGCGACGGGGGGCAGGACACCATATATTTT.

V usage is TRBV6-1 and J usage is TRBJ1-1; a weak D match, TRBD1 (5 bases). Germline V gene lookup returns CDR1 MNHNS and CDR2 SASEGT. The germline V and J ends were trimmed by 6 bases and 3 bases, with 11 bases remaining between them. The CDR3 has 13 residues. The CDR3 coding sequence is TGTGCCAGCAGGGGGCTGGGCCACACTGAAGCTTTCTTT. Its translation is CASRGLGHTEAFF.

As to this clone: The same CDR3 is also encoded by other DNA sequences in this sample. This chain uses TRBV29-1 with TRBJ2-7; maybe TRBD1 (6 bases). CDR1 SQVTM and CDR2 ANQGSEA come from the germline V gene. The V end was cut by 1 base, the J end by 6 bases, with 13 bases between. There are 13 residues in the CDR3. The chain's CDR3 is CSVEGDTTREQYF. As DNA, the CDR3 is TGCAGCGTTGAAGGGGACACTACACGCGAGCAGTACTTC.

This chain connects TRBV4-1 to TRBJ2-5; the match to TRBD2 covers 10 bases. This CDR3 has 17 amino acids. CDR1 is MGHRA, CDR2 YSYEKL, per germline. With V trimmed by 4 bases and J by 3 bases, 11 bases remained unmatched. CDR3 nucleotide sequence: TGCGCCAGCAGCCCCCTTAGAGCGGGAGGGCCGAAAGAGACCCAGTACTTC. Amino acids: CASSPLRAGGPKETQYF.